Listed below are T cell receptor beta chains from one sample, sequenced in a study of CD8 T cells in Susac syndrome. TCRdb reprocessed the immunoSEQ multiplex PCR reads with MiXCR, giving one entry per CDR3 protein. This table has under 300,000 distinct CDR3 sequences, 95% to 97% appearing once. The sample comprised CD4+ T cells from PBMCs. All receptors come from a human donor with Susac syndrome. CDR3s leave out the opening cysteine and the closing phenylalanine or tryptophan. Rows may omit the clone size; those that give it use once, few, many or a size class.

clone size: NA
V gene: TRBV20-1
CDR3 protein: SARDRWTGTSGSYEQY

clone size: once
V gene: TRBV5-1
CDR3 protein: ASSSPGQGSVSYT

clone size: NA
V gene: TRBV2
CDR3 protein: ASTGTGRFNEQF

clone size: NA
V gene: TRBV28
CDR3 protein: ASSLAAYQETQY

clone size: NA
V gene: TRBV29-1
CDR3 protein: SVIQGGETQY

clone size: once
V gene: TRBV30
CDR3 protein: AWRVTGGGYGYT

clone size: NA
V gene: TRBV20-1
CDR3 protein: SARRPSGREVDTQY

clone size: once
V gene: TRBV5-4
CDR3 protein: ASSLPGGGYGYT

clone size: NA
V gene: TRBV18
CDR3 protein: ASSLGTRQETQY

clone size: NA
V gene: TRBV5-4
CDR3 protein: ASSLSTGGVYEQY

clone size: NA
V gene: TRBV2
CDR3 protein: ASGQAYEQY

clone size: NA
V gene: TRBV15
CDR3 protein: ATSRDFLEVYGYT

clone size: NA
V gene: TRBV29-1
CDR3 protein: SVELGGGGEAF

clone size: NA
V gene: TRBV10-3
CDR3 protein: AIRGTGELF

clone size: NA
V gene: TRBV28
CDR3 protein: ASKAGNQETQY

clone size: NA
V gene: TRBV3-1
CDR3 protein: ASSPHGNENTEAF

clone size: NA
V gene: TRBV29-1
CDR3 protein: SAGPGQGSPEAF

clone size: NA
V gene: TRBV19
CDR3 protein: ASSPTGAARGTEAF

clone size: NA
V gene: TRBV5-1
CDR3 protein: ASSSTAASTDTQY

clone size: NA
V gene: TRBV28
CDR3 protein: ASSSNDGMYNYGYT

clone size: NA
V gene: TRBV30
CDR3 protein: AWSTLVRETQY

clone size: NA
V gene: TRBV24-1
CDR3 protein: ATREAHGTEAF

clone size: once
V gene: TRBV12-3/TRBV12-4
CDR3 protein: ASSPSLDRVHEQY

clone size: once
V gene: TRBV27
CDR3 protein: ASSSYSGRQNIQY

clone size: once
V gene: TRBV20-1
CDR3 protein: SVGSNYGYT

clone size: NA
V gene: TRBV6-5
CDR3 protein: ASSYTGLAAIQY

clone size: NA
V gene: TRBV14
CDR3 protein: ASSGTPNTEAF

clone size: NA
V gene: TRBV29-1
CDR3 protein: SVGHYYEQY

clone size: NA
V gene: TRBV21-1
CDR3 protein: ANVLSGQAGNQPQH

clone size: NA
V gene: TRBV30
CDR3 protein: AWRALRRGSYGYT

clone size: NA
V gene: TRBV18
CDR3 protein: ASSPQGQSGELF

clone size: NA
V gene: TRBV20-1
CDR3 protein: SARDRVFGQPQH

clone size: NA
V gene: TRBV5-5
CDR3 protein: ASQYGQSWETQY

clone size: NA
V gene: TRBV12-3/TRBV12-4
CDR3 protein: ASRLQGLGNEQF

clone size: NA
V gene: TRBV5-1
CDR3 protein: ASSLDPGPNLLDEQY

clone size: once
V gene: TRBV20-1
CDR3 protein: SARDRAGGYNEQF

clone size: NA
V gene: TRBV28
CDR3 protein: ASSSPDRVNGYT

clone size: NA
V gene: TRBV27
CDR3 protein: ASGRKTGVQF

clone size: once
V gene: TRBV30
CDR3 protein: AWSVRGEAF

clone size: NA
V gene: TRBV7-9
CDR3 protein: ASSLAVASGNTGELF

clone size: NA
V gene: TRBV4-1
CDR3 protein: ASSQGSLNTEAF

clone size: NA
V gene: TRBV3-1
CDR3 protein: ASSRGQVQETQY

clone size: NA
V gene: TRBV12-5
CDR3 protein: ASGGTYTDTQY

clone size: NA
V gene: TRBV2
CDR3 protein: ASSDLNTQY

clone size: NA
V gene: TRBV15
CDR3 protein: ATSNRDWYTYEQY

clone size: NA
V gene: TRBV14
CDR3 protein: ASSQVTTRPRKAF

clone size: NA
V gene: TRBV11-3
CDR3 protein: ASSLDRVGTGAGELF

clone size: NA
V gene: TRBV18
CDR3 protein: ASSSAVPQETQY

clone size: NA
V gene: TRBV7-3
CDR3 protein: ASSPQVGASEQF

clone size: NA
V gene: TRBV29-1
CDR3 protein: SVEDRTVRSYNEQF